This T cell receptor beta chain was sequenced in a study of identical twins. Template switching added a universal primer binding site, and final cDNA carried unique molecular identifiers. TCRdb re-called the 5' RACE reads with MiXCR, one entry per CDR3 protein. The sample consists of hundreds of thousands of distinct CDR3 sequences, 15% to 20% of them appearing once. The CDR3 is 14 residues long. V lost 4 bases and J lost 6, with 13 bases in between. These data were likewise used in another study, on T cells expressing NK-cell markers. Per that paper: Eight donors were sequenced, seven testing HCMV-seropositive and one testing seronegative.

The gene calls are TRBV12-3 or TRBV12-4 and TRBJ2-1, with D perhaps matching TRBD1 or TRBD2 (6 bases each). The sequenced material came from PBMCs. The receptor was isolated from a woman aged 18-29 years in good health. Here the CDR3 DNA reads TGTGCCAGCAGTTATAAAGGGGGGAGCAATGAGCAGTTCTTC. Protein: CASSYKGGSNEQFF.